This T cell receptor beta chain was retrieved from a study of response to subunit inactivated influenza vaccine. Study-wide results and caveats: Authors suggested that a seasonal influenza vaccination recruits few new T cells each time.

MiXCR, applied by TCRdb to the RT-PCR reads, yields one record per CDR3 protein. In the table there are 800,000 to 1,000,000 distinct CDR3 sequences, 21% of which are singletons. To note about this clonotype: Its cognate antigen is unknown.

The CDR3 consists of 16 residues. V lost 3 bases and J 5 bases, leaving 17 bases between the germline ends. The germline V gene encodes CDR1 KGHDR and CDR2 SFDVKD. This specimen consisted of PBMCs from blood, obtained roughly 5 days after vaccination. The source of this sequence is a man between 45 and 60 years old who received an inactivated influenza vaccine. The chain carries TRBV24-1 and TRBJ2-3; either TRBD1 or TRBD2 may supply D (6 bases each). The CDR3 nucleotides are TGTGCCACCAGTGATCGACGGACAAGGGGGGAAGATACGCAGTATTTT. Translated: CATSDRRTRGEDTQYF.